This TCR beta chain was identified in a study of cytomegalovirus exposure and HLA in healthy donors. Study results and limitations: Many donors carried some public TCRs, although rarity characterized most TCR sequences. Overall, approximately 150 TCR beta chains were annotated as cytomegalovirus-associated.

Donors came from a validation cohort of over 100 subjects, distinct from the first 666-subject cohort. In the case of this clone: Antigen unknown.

The table came from immunoSEQ multiplex PCR; TCRdb's copy has only in-frame clones and leaves some out. The sample carries more than 150,000 clones, 75% to 90% recorded once. This CDR3 has 15 amino acids. The germline gives CDR1 SGHTA, CDR2 FQGTGA. The germline V and J ends were trimmed by 4 bases and 0 bases, with 10 bases remaining between them. This TCR was recovered from a man aged 18 to 29 in good health and CMV-seropositive. Sequencing input: PBMCs. The genes are TRBV7-3 and TRBJ2-1; tentatively, D is TRBD2 (6 bases). DNA of the CDR3: TGTGCCAGCAGCTGGACTATGAGCTCCTACAATGAGCAGTTCTTC. Its translation is CASSWTMSSYNEQFF.